A selection of T cell receptor beta chains follows, all from one sample in a study of tumor-infiltrating lymphocytes in oesophageal squamous cell carcinoma. TCRdb re-derived calls from the PCR reads in MiXCR, one entry per CDR3 protein. Of more than 15,000 distinct CDR3 sequences in the sample, approximately 40% are singletons; the top ten hold roughly 14%. Sequenced material: normal esophageal tissue next to the tumor. Receptors were obtained from a male donor with esophageal squamous cell carcinoma. Each CDR3 is given with its conserved first and last residue. D genes are given only for firm matches.

len	v_gene	j_gene	d_gene	CDR3aa
12	TRBV6-1	TRBJ2-5	.	CASSEALNEQYF
16	TRBV7-3	TRBJ2-2	TRBD2	CASSFYRGVGTGELFF
13	TRBV2	TRBJ1-1	.	CASSEPGGREAFF
15	TRBV5-1	TRBJ2-1	.	CASSLAPAADNEQFF
17	TRBV27	TRBJ2-2	TRBD2	CASSLVRLAGYTGELFF
16	TRBV4-2	TRBJ2-6	.	CASSQERGSGANVLTF
13	TRBV20-1	TRBJ2-7	TRBD2	CSAASGSMYEQYF
8	TRBV11-2	TRBJ1-4	.	CASSLEGF
15	TRBV11-3	TRBJ2-1	.	CASSYQGGSYNEQFF
17	TRBV7-3	.	TRBD2	CASSLIGGSVQENEQFF
17	TRBV27	TRBJ2-5	TRBD1	CASRPNGQEWGQETQYF
13	TRBV11-2	TRBJ2-7	.	CASSLQHWSGLDF
13	TRBV7-2	TRBJ2-4	.	CASTTPKNSPLHF
12	TRBV5-3	.	.	CASSFEETSQYF
14	TRBV5-1	TRBJ2-1	.	CASSLAGLIYEQFF
18	TRBV12-3/TRBV12-4	TRBJ1-2	TRBD1	CASSLEQGGTGVNYGYTF
15	TRBV7-2	TRBJ2-1	.	CASTSTGNTYNEQFF
16	TRBV10-3	.	TRBD1	CAISESAGTGIYGYTF
19	TRBV28	.	TRBD2	CASSGAGVLDTSGSYEQYF
13	TRBV6-1	TRBJ2-1	TRBD2	CASQGLAGNEQFF
14	TRBV27	.	.	CASSFGGDRVEQYF
15	TRBV7-2	TRBJ2-5	.	CASSPDQGQGQTQYF
16	TRBV7-8	TRBJ2-3	TRBD2	CASSPLAGGYTDTQYF
11	TRBV14	.	.	CASSHSYEQYF
15	TRBV24-1	TRBJ2-2	TRBD1	CATMDRGTNTGELFF
13	TRBV6-1	TRBJ2-3	.	CAIQTRNTDTQYF
19	TRBV12-3/TRBV12-4	TRBJ2-3	TRBD2	CASSLGPGLSGGSTDTQYF
14	TRBV6-6	TRBJ1-5	.	CASNELVGNQPQHF
15	TRBV6-4	TRBJ2-3	TRBD2	CASSDVAGGADTQYF
19	TRBV7-9	TRBJ2-1	TRBD2	CASSLVIGTSGRGYNEQFF
15	TRBV6-6	TRBJ2-1	.	CASSYGAVYYNEQFF
14	TRBV6-5	TRBJ2-5	.	CASSYSRVGETQYF
15	TRBV24-1	TRBJ2-6	.	CATSGVNSGANVLTF
15	TRBV6-6	TRBJ2-5	.	CASSYGVEGVETQYF
13	TRBV7-6	.	.	CASSPPIAQQQFF
16	TRBV28	TRBJ2-5	.	CASSLGSARLNYGYNF
12	TRBV12-3/TRBV12-4	TRBJ2-3	.	CASSPYTDTQYF
12	TRBV27	TRBJ2-5	.	CASSLDVGTQYF
16	TRBV6-1	TRBJ1-1	TRBD1	CASSSTGTGGFTEAFF
14	TRBV7-3	TRBJ1-1	.	CASKAQVNTGELYF
15	TRBV20-1	TRBJ1-2	.	CSATTGWVNVYGYTF
17	TRBV7-6	.	TRBD1	CASSPTTGSGTYNEQFF
18	TRBV19	TRBJ2-5	.	CASSISASRHGGQETQYF
15	TRBV28	.	TRBD1	CASSESGQGSYEQYF
14	TRBV2	TRBJ1-1	.	CASSESARGTEAFF
15	TRBV7-2	TRBJ1-1	.	CASSPTAGRNTEAFF
15	TRBV28	.	.	CASRGVDYPYNEQFF
13	TRBV6-6	TRBJ1-6	TRBD1	CASSYGKGTVLHF